The following is a T cell receptor (beta chain) sequence with its context. No antigen is known for it. The data were obtained in a study of shared clonotypes between healthy human individuals. Study context: Aged 18 to 49, the donors were a couple of women and a few men.

Overall study findings and caveats: Unshared clonotypes carried lower generation probabilities than those common to all four donors.

Sequenced by immunoSEQ multiplex PCR; TCRdb stores in-frame clones only, minus some. This table has some 2,100,000 clones, under 95% appearing once. Naive CD8 cells were CD45RO-negative, positively selected for CCR7, excluding terminally differentiated effector memory CD45RA+ cells. Germline lookup yields CDR1 SGHDN and CDR2 FVKESK. The ends were cut back, 1 base at V and 2 bases at J, with 9 bases in the middle. The CDR3 sequence is 14 residues long. Sequencing input: naive CD8+ T cells from PBMCs. The chain uses TRBV14 and TRBJ2-7; D call uncertain. The receptor comes from a man aged 18-30 years in good health. Some clones in this sample may be carry-over from other donors' samples. CDR3 sequence reads: CASSQVVRAYEQYF. The CDR3 bases are TGTGCCAGCAGCCAAGTCGTAAGGGCCTACGAGCAGTACTTC.